A single sample gave rise to the 15 T cell receptor beta chains below, sequenced in a study of T cell responses to AZD1222 COVID-19 vaccine. The method was immunoSEQ multiplex PCR; TCRdb's version includes in-frame clones alone and lacks a portion of them. This sample has 79,000 or so clones, with approximately 89% found just once. Here the sequenced sample was peripheral blood, taken 28 days after the second AZD1222 dose. These receptors came from an adult who received the AZD1222 COVID-19 vaccine.

V gene TRBV5-4 combines with J gene TRBJ1-2; 7 bases agree with TRBD1. This CDR3 is built from 16 residues. Germline V gene sequence: CDR1 SGHNT, CDR2 YYREEE (reference sequence). Germline trimming cut 4 bases from V and 7 bases from J; bases unmatched to any gene: 16. CDR3 amino acids: CASSVYDRDGLGGYTF. CDR3 bases: TGTGCCAGCAGCGTATACGACAGGGATGGACTTGGTGGCTACACCTTC.

The V and J genes are TRBV2 and TRBJ2-1; 7 bases are a match to TRBD2. This CDR3 region has 15 residues. CDR1 is SNHLY and CDR2 is FYNNEI in the germline V gene. J lost 4 bases, V lost 6 bases, and 9 bases had no gene match. CDR3 in DNA: TGTGCCAGCAGACTCGGGGGGTCTCAGTACAATGAGCAGTTCTTC. Translation gives CASRLGGSQYNEQFF.

The chain has TRBV3-1 (or the pseudogene TRBV3-2) and TRBJ1-3; D remains ambiguous. The germline V gene encodes CDR1 LGHDT and CDR2 YNNKEL (reference sequence). Deletions cut 6 bases from V and 0 bases from J, with 15 bases between. The CDR3 sequence is 16 residues long. CDR3 bases: TGTGCCAGCAGTCGATCTGCGGGCCCCTCTGGAAACACCATATATTTT. Translated: CASSRSAGPSGNTIYF.

The chain combines TRBV27 with TRBJ1-1; no clear D gene. V lost 6 bases, J lost 5 bases, and 19 bases lay in between. This CDR3 has 15 residues. Looked up from germline, CDR1 is MNHEY and CDR2 is SMNVEV (reference sequence). CDR3 in DNA: TGTGCCAGCAGGCACTTCCAGAGTGCAGGAACTGAAGCTTTCTTT. This translates into CASRHFQSAGTEAFF.

This chain joins TRBV6-5 and TRBJ2-3, with TRBD1 identical over 8 bases. V dropped 5 bases and J dropped 4; count of bases not matched to a gene: 8. Germline CDR1 MNHEY, CDR2 SVGAGI. The CDR3 sequence is 15 residues long. The CDR3 loop reads CASSQGADMADTQYF. In nucleotides, the CDR3 is TGTGCCAGCAGTCAGGGGGCAGATATGGCAGATACGCAGTATTTT.

The chain uses TRBV9 and TRBJ2-3; D uncertain. V dropped 0 bases and J dropped 2 bases, with 4 bases sitting between them. CDR1 and CDR2 from the germline V gene are SGDLS and YYNGEE. The CDR3 runs 13 residues. The CDR3 region is CASSVGDTDTQYF. CDR3 DNA: TGTGCCAGCAGCGTAGGGGACACAGATACGCAGTATTTT.

The chain joins TRBV5-1 to TRBJ2-7, with D tentatively TRBD1 (6 bases). V was pared by 4 bases and J by 3 bases, with 8 bases between. CDR1 is SGHRS, CDR2 YFSETQ, per germline. The CDR3 consists of 12 residues. The CDR3: CASSPTGYEQYF. The CDR3 DNA reads TGCGCCAGCAGCCCGACAGGCTACGAGCAGTACTTC.

The CDR3: CASSYQWQPQHF. In DNA form, the CDR3 reads TGTGCCAGCAGTTACCAGTGGCAGCCCCAGCATTTT. V is TRBV28 and J is TRBJ1-5, with D unresolved. Between the trimmed V and J ends, which lost 4 bases and 7 bases, there was a span of 8 bases. The CDR3 sequence is 12 residues long. CDR1 and CDR2 from the germline V gene are MDHEN and SYDVKM.

This chain links TRBV7-3 with TRBJ2-1; 7 bases align to TRBD1. V lost 5 bases to trimming and J lost 0 bases; unmatched junction nucleotides: 7. Germline values: CDR1 SGHTA, CDR2 FQGTGA. This CDR3 spans 16 amino acids. CDR3 amino acids: CASSIQGVSSYNEQFF. CDR3 bases: TGTGCCAGCAGCATTCAGGGGGTAAGCTCCTACAATGAGCAGTTCTTC. Variable domain in full (rest from reference TRBV7-3 and TRBJ2-1): GAGVSQTPSNKVTEKGKYVELRCDPISGHTALYWYRQSLGQGPEFLIYFQGTGAADDSGLPNDRFFAVRPEGSVSTLKIQRTERGDSAVYLCASSIQGVSSYNEQFFGPGTRLTVL.

V and J are TRBV5-1 and TRBJ2-3; 11 bases match TRBD2. This CDR3 has 16 residues. V trimming: 4 bases; J trimming: 6 bases; junction bases outside the gene matches: 10. Germline CDR1 SGHRS, CDR2 YFSETQ. The DNA of the CDR3 is TGCGCCAGCAGCCCGCTCGCTAGCGGGGGGTTGGATACGCAGTATTTT. Protein product: CASSPLASGGLDTQYF.

The chain employs TRBV6-6 and TRBJ1-2; a weak D match, TRBD1 (5 bases). This CDR3 spans 15 amino acids. With 0 bases removed from V and 6 bases from J, the gap between germline ends came to 14 bases. CDR1 is MNHNY, CDR2 SVGAGI, per germline (reference sequence). CDR3 nucleotide sequence: TGTGCCAGCAGTTACTCGATATCCCAGGGTGATGGCTACACCTTC. Translating it yields CASSYSISQGDGYTF.

The CDR3 sequence: CASSPSLYGYTF. Here the CDR3 DNA reads TGTGCCAGCAGCCCGTCCCTCTATGGCTACACCTTC. J is TRBJ1-2 and V is TRBV12-3 or TRBV12-4, with D unclear. V lost 6 bases and J lost 4, with 9 bases in between. The CDR3 length is 12 residues.

The sample holds one count of this clone. The chain joins TRBV7-2 to TRBJ1-2; D remains ambiguous. The CDR3 is made up of 14 amino acids. The V end lost 5 bases, the J end lost 8 bases, and 18 bases lay between the germline ends. CDR1 SGHTA and CDR2 FQGNSA come from the germline V gene. The CDR3 DNA is TGTGCCAGCAGCCCGTACACCAACCTGGGCGGCTACACCTTC. It specifies CASSPYTNLGGYTF.

The rearrangement uses TRBV5-1 and TRBJ2-3; D is possibly TRBD2 (5 bases). Trimming pared 0 bases from V and 0 bases from J, leaving 17 bases between. The CDR3 runs to 18 residues. Looked up from germline, CDR1 is SGHRS and CDR2 is YFSETQ. CDR3 amino acids: CASSLAHANSVSTDTQYF. In DNA form, the CDR3 reads TGCGCCAGCAGCTTGGCGCACGCCAATAGCGTTAGCACAGATACGCAGTATTTT.

The V call is TRBV11-2, the J call TRBJ2-1; tentatively, D is TRBD2 (5 bases). Germline V gives CDR1 SGHAT, CDR2 FQNNGV. V was shortened by 1 base and J by 3 bases, with 10 bases between the two germline ends. This CDR3 spans 15 amino acids. The CDR3 region has the DNA TGTGCCAGCAGCTTAGGGGGAGTTGGCTACAATGAGCAGTTCTTC. Its translation is CASSLGGVGYNEQFF.